These 2 T cell receptor beta chains were all obtained from the same sample, sequenced in a study of pediatric ulcerative colitis. Profiling relied on immunoSEQ multiplex PCR, and the TCRdb table lists in-frame clones only, not all of them. This table holds more than 45,000 clones, over 70% found once. What was sequenced was blood. The receptors here all came from a boy between 10 and 17 years old who was a control in a study of pediatric ulcerative colitis.

The chain uses TRBV7-2 and TRBJ2-1; weak D call: TRBD1 (6 bases). This CDR3 is 17 amino acids long. The germline CDR1 and CDR2 sequences are SGHTA and FQGNSA. Between the trimmed V and J ends, which lost 0 bases and 4 bases, there was a span of 16 bases. Here the CDR3 DNA reads TGTGCCAGCAGCTTAGCCCCCGGGGACACACCATACAATGAGCAGTTCTTC. Amino acid sequence: CASSLAPGDTPYNEQFF.

The chain recombines TRBV5-4 with TRBJ2-1; a weak D match, TRBD2 (5 bases). The CDR3 spans 16 residues. The germline CDR1 and CDR2 sequences are SGHNT and YYREEE (reference sequence). The germline V and J ends were trimmed by 6 bases and 0 bases, with 16 bases remaining between them. Here the CDR3 reads CASTSGSGNSYNEQFF. For the CDR3, the DNA is TGTGCCAGCACGTCGGGCTCGGGGAACTCCTACAATGAGCAGTTCTTC.